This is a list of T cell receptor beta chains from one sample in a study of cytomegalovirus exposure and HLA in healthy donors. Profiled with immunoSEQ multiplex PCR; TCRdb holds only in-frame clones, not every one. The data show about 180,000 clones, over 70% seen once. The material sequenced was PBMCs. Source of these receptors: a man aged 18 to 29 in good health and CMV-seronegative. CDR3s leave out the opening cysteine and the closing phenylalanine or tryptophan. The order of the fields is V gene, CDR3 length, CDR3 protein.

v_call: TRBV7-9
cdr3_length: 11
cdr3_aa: ASRGAGNQPQH

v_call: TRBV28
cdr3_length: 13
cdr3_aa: ASRSPQVLLGGYT

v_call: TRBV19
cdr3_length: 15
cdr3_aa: ASRPHMGQANTGELF

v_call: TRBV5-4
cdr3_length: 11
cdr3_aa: ASSLGSGGEQY

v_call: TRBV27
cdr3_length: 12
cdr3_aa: ASSSAGGTPEQY

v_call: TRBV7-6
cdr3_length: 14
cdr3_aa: ASSLGAAGGTYEQY

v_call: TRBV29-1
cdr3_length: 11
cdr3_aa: SASGGAKDTQY

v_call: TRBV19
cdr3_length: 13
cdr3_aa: ATTRVRGQDYGYT

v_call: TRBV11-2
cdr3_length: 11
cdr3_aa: ASSPTGVGEQY

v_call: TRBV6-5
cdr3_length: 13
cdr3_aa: ASSPGQGKDTEAF

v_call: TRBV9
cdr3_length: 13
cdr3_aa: ASSSSGDSADTQY

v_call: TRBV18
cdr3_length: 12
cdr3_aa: ASSPGTGESPLH

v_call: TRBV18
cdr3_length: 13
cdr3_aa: ASSPSRPGLTEAF

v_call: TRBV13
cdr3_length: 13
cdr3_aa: ASSFKLARYNEQF

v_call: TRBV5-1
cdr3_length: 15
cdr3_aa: ASSREQGASGANVLT

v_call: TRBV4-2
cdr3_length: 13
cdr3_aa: ASSPGLAGRDTQY

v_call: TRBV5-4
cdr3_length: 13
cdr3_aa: ASSLLGAANYGYT

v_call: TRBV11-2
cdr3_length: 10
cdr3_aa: ASSQTGTRLF

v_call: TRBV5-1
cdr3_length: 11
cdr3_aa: ASSYQALNEQF

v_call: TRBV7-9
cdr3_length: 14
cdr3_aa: ASSLVLAGGTYEQY

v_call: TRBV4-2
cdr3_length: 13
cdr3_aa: ASSQEERDYNEQF

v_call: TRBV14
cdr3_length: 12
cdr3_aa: ASSRGQGLYEQY

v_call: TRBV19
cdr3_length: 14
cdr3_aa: ASSPGDRGLGTEAF

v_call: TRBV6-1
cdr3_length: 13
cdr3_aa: ASGLAVRRTDTQY

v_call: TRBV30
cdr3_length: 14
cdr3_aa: AWSGGDSGFPYEQY

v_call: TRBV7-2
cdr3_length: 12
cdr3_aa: ASSLGQGHNEQF

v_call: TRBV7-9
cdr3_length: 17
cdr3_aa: ASSHRGIAEGSSYNEQF

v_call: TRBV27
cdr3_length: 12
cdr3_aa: ASSFWRGTDTQY

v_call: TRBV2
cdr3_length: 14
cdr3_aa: ASSDSWLAGAETQY

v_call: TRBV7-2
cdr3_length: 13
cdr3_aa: ASSFPGGLGYEQY

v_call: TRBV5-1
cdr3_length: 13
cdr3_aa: ASSFVGGHTDTQY

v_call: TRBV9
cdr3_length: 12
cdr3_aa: ASSGDSTNEKLF

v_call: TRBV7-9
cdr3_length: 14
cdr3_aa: SSSNRGRRMNTEAF

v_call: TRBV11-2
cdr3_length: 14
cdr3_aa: ASSSRTSGGQETQY

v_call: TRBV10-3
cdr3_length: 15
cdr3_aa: AISDSLRKRENNEQF

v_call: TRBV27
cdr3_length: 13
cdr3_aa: ASKPERGGRETQY

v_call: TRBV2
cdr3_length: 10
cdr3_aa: ASKGQGYGYT

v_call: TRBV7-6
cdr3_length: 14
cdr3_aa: ASSLGPAQGSYEQY

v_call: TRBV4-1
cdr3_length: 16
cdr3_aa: ASSQESLFTGNSYEQY

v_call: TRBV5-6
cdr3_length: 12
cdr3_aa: ASSRDRTPYGYT

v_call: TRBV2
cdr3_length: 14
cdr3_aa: ASSPRTGGRGNEQF

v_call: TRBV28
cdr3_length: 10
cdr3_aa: ASSTSGYEQY

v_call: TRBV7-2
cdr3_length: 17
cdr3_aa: ASSNLRDSVYSADQPQH

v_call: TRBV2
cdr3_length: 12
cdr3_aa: ASRAGTGTGVQY

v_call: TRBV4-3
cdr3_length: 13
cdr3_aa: ASSQDSSHRFEAF

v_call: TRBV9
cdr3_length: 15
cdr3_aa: ASSPLTSARGTDTQY

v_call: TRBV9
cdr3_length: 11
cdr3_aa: ASSVKTADTQY

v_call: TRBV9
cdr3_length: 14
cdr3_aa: ASSDPTGSHNSPLH